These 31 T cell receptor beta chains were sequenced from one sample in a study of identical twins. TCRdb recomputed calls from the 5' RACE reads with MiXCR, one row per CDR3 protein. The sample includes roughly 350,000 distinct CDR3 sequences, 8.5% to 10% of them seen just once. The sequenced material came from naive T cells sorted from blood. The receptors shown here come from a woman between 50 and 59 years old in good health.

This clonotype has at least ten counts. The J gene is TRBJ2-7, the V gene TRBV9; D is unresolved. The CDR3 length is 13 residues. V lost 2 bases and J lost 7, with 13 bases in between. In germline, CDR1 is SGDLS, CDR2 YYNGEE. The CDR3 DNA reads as TGTGCCAGCAGCGTTATTGGAAATGAGGAGCAGTACTTC. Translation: CASSVIGNEEQYF. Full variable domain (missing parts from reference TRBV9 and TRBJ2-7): DSGVTQTPKHLITATGQRVTLRCSPRSGDLSVYWYQQSLDQGLQFLIQYYNGEERAKGNILERFSAQQFPDLHSELNLSSLELGDSALYFCASSVIGNEEQYFGPGTRLTVT.

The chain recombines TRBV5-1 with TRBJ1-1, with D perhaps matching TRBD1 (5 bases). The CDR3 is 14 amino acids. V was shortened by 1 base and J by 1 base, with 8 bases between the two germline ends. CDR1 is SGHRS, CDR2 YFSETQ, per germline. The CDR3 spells CASSLFDRNTEAFF. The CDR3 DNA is TGCGCCAGCAGCTTGTTCGACAGGAACACTGAAGCTTTCTTT.

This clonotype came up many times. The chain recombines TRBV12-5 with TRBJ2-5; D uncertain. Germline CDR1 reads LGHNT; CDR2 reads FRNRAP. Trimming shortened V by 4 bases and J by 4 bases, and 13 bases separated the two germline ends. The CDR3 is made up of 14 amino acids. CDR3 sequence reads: CASGSAPTTETQYF. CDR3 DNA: TGTGCTAGTGGTTCCGCCCCGACGACAGAGACCCAGTACTTC.

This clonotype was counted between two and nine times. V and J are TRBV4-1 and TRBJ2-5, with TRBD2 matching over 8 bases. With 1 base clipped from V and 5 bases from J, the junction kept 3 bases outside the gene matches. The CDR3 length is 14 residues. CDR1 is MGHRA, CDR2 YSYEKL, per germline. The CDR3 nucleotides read TGCGCCAGCAGCCAAGGAGCGGGAGAGGAGACCCAGTACTTC. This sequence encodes CASSQGAGEETQYF.

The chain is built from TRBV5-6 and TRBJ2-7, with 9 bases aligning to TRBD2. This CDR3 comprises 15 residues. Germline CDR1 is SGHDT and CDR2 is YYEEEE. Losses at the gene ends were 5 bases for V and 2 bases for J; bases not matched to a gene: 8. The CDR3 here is CASRRIAGEPYEQYF. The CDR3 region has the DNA TGTGCCAGCAGACGTATAGCGGGAGAACCCTACGAGCAGTACTTC.

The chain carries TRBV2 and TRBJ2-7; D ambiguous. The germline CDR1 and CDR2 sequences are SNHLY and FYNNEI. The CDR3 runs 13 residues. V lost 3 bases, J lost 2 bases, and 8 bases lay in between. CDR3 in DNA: TGTGCCAGCAGTGACGGTCTAACCTACGAGCAGTACTTC. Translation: CASSDGLTYEQYF.

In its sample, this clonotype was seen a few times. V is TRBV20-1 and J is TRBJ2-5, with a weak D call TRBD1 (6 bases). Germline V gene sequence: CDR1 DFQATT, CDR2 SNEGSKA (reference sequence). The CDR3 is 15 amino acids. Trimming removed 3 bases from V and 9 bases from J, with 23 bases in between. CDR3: CSASSIRGSGAPQYF. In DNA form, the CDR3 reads TGCAGTGCTAGTTCTATTAGGGGGTCAGGGGCGCCCCAGTACTTC.

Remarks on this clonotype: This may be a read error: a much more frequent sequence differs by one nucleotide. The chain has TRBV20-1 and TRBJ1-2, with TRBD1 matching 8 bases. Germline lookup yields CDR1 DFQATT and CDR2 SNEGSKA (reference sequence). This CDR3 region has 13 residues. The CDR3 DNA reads TGCAGTGCCCGCGGACAGGGAAACTATGGCTACCCCTTC. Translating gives CSARGQGNYGYPF.

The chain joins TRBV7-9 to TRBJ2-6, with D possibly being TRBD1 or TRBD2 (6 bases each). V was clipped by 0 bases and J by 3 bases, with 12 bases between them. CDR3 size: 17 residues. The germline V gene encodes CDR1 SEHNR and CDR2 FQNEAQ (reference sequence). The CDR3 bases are TGTGCCAGCAGCTTAGCGGGTCGGGGGCTTGGGGCCAACGTCCTGACTTTC. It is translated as CASSLAGRGLGANVLTF.

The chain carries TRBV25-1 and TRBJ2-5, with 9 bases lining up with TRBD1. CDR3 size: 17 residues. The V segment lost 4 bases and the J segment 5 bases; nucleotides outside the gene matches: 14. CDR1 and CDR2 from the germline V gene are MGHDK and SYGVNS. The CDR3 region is CASSARPGTGRGETQYF. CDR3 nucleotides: TGTGCCAGCAGTGCTCGTCCCGGGACAGGGAGGGGTGAGACCCAGTACTTC.

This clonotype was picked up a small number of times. The CDR3 is CASVVRLDSTYEQYV. CDR3 coding DNA: TGTGCCAGCGTTGTCCGCCTTGACTCTACCTACGAGCAGTACGTC. The chain has TRBV6-1 and TRBJ2-7; D call uncertain. The length of the CDR3 is 15 residues. The germline CDR1 and CDR2 sequences are MNHNS and SASEGT. V was clipped by 8 bases and J by 2 bases, with 19 bases between them.

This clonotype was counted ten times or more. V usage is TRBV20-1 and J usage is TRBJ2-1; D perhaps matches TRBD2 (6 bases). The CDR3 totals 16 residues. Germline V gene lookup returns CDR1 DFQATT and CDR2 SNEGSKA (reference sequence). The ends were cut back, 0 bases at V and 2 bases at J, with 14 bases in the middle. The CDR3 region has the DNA TGCAGTGCTAGAGATTACGGGAGTACTACCTACAATGAGCAGTTCTTC. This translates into CSARDYGSTTYNEQFF.

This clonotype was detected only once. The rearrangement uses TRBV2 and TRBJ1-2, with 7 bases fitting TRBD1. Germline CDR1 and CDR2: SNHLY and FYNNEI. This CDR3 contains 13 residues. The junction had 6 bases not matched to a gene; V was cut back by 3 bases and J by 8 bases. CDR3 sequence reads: CASSEEGAVGYTF. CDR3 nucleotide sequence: TGTGCCAGCAGTGAGGAGGGGGCAGTAGGCTACACCTTC.

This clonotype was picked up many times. The CDR3 here is CSVPGGTGANVLTF. The CDR3 DNA sequence: TGCAGCGTCCCTGGAGGGACTGGGGCCAACGTCCTGACTTTC. The chain combines TRBV29-1 with TRBJ2-6; weak D call: TRBD2 (6 bases). Per germline, CDR1 SQVTM and CDR2 ANQGSEA. The CDR3 extends over 14 amino acids. Trimming took off 6 bases at V and 2 bases at J, with 11 bases between the two ends.

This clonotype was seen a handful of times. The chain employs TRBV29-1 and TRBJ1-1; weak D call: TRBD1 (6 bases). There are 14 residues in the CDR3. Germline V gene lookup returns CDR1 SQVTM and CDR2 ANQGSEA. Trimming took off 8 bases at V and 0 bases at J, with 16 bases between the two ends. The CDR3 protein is CSSSRTVMNTEAFF. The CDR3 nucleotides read TGCAGCTCTTCCCGGACAGTGATGAACACTGAAGCTTTCTTT.

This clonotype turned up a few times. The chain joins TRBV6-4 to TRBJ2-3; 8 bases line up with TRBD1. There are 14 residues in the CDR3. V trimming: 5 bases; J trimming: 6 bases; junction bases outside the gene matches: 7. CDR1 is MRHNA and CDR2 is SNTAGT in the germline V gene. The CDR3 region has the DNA TGTGCCAGCAGTCCCGGGACAGGTGGGGATACGCAGTATTTT. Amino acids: CASSPGTGGDTQYF.

The CDR3 protein is CASSPPGTDSSGKGNEQFF. CDR3 sequence (DNA): TGTGCCAGCAGCCCCCCAGGGACAGACTCTAGCGGGAAGGGTAATGAGCAGTTCTTC. The rearrangement joins TRBV7-9 to TRBJ2-1; 9 positions agree with TRBD2. The CDR3 totals 19 residues. Germline V gene data show CDR1 as SEHNR and CDR2 as FQNEAQ (reference sequence). V lost 5 bases and J lost 7; bases outside the gene matches: 21. The whole variable domain, filled in from reference TRBV7-9 and TRBJ2-1, reads DTGVSQNPRHKITKRGQNVTFRCDPISEHNRLYWYRQTLGQGPEFLTYFQNEAQLEKSRLLSDRFSAERPKGSFSTLEIQRTEQGDSAMYLCASSPPGTDSSGKGNEQFFGPGTRLTVL.

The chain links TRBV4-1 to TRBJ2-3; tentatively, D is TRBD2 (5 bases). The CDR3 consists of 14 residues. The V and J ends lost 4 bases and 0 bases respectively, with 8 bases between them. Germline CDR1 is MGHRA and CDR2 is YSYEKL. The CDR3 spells CASSPGISTDTQYF. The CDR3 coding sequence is TGCGCCAGCAGCCCCGGGATAAGCACAGATACGCAGTATTTT.

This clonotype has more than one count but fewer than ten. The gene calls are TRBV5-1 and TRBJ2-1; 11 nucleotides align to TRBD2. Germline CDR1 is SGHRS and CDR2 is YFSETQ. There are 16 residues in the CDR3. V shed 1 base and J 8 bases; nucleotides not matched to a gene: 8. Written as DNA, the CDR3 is TGCGCCAGCAGCTTGTCGGGACTAGCGGCCCGGGATGAGCAGTTCTTC. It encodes CASSLSGLAARDEQFF. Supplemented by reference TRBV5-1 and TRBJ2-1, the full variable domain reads KAGVTQTPRYLIKTRGQQVTLSCSPISGHRSVSWYQQTPGQGLQFLFEYFSETQRNKGNFPGRFSGRQFSNSRSEMNVSTLELGDSALYLCASSLSGLAARDEQFFGPGTRLTVL.

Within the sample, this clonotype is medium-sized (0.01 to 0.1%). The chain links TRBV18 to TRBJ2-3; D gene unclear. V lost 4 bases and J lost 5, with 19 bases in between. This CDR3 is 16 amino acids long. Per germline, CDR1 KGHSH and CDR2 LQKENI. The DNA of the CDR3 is TGTGCCAGCTCACTACTCAACTGGGGATCCGGAGATACGCAGTATTTT. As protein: CASSLLNWGSGDTQYF.

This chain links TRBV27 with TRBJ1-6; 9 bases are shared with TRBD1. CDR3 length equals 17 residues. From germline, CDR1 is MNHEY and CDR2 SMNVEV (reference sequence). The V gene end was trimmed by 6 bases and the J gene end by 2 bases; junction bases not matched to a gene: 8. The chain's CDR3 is CASRSRDRDTYNSPLHF. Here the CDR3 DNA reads TGTGCCAGCAGGTCCCGGGACAGGGACACCTATAATTCACCCCTCCACTTT.

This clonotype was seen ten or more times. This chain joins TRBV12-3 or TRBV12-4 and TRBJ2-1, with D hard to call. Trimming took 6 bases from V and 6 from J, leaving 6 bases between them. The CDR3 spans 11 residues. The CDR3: CASSMINEQFF. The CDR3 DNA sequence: TGTGCCAGCAGCATGATCAATGAGCAGTTCTTC.

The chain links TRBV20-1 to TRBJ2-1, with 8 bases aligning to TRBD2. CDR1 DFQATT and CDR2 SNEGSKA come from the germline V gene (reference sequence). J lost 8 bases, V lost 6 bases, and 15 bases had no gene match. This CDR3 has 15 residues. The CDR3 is CSALTGSGINDEQFF. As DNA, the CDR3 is TGCAGTGCGCTGACTGGTAGCGGGATAAATGATGAGCAGTTCTTC.

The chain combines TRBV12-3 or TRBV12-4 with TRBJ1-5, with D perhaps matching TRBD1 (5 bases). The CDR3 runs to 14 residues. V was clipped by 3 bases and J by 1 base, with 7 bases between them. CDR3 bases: TGTGCCAGCAGTTTTTCAGGGAGCAATCAGCCCCAGCATTTT. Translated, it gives CASSFSGSNQPQHF.

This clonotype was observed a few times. The CDR3 nucleotides read TGTGCCATCAGTGGAGGGACAGTAACAGATACGCAGTATTTT. Its translation is CAISGGTVTDTQYF. The V and J genes are TRBV10-3 and TRBJ2-3; TRBD1 agrees at 7 bases. CDR3 length: 14 amino acids. The junction had 4 bases not matched to a gene; V was cut back by 4 bases and J by 3 bases. Germline assignment: CDR1 ENHRY and CDR2 SYGVKD.

CDR3 region: CASSPQGLSSGANVLTF. The CDR3 bases are TGCGCCAGCAGCCCCCAGGGGTTATCCTCTGGGGCCAACGTCCTGACTTTC. V gene TRBV5-1 combines with J gene TRBJ2-6; perhaps TRBD1 as D (6 bases). The germline V gene has CDR1 SGHRS and CDR2 YFSETQ. Trimming shortened V by 4 bases and J by 0 bases, and 14 bases separated the two germline ends. The CDR3 runs 17 residues. The whole variable domain, filled in from reference TRBV5-1 and TRBJ2-6, reads KAGVTQTPRYLIKTRGQQVTLSCSPISGHRSVSWYQQTPGQGLQFLFEYFSETQRNKGNFPGRFSGRQFSNSRSEMNVSTLELGDSALYLCASSPQGLSSGANVLTFGAGSRLTVL.

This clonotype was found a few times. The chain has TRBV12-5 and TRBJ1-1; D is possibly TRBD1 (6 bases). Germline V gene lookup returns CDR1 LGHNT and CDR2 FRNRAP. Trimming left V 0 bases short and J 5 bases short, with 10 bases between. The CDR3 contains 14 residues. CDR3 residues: CASGLVTGKTEAFF. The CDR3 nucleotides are TGTGCTAGTGGTTTGGTTACAGGGAAAACTGAAGCTTTCTTT.

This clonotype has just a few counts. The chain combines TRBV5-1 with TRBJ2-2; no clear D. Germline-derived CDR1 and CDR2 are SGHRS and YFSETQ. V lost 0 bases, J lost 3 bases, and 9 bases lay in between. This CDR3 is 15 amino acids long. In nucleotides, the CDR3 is TGCGCCAGCAGCTTGGATGCCCCCCACACCGGGGAGCTGTTTTTT. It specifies CASSLDAPHTGELFF.

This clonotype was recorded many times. The CDR3 DNA is TGTGCCAGCAGCTTAAGTCGGGGGGGCGAGCAGTACGTC. This gives the protein CASSLSRGGEQYV. V is TRBV6-1 and J is TRBJ2-7; 8 bases agree with TRBD2. Germline CDR1 MNHNS, CDR2 SASEGT. The length of the CDR3 is 13 residues. J gave up 6 bases and V 6 bases, and 7 bases lay outside the gene matches.

The CDR3 DNA reads TGCAGTGCTTGGGGAACGAGCACAGATACGCAGTATTTT. Its translation: CSAWGTSTDTQYF. The gene calls are TRBV20-1 and TRBJ2-3; D not resolved. The CDR3 runs to 13 residues. V lost 5 bases, J lost 0 bases, and 9 bases lay in between. From germline, CDR1 is DFQATT and CDR2 SNEGSKA (reference sequence).

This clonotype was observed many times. CDR3 in amino acids: CASTGRGLPGGTQYF. The CDR3 bases are TGTGCCAGCACCGGGCGGGGACTACCCGGTGGTACGCAGTATTTT. V gene TRBV2 combines with J gene TRBJ2-3; 7 nucleotides line up with TRBD2. This CDR3 region has 15 residues. The trim removed 7 bases at V and 8 bases at J, leaving 15 bases unmatched. Germline values: CDR1 SNHLY, CDR2 FYNNEI.